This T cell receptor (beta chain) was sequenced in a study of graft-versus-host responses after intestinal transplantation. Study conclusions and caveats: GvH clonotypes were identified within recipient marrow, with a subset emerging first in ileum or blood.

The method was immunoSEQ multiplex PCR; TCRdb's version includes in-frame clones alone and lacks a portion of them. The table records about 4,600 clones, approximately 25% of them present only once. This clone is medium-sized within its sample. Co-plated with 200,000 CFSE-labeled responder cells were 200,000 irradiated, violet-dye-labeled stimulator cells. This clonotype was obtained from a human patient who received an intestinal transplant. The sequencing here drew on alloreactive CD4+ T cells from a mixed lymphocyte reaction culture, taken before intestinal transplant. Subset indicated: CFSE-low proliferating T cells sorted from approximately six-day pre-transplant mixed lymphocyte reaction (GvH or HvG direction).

CDR3 protein: CASSDSGLSTGELFF. The CDR3, as DNA: TGTGCCAGCAGTGACTCAGGGCTGAGCACCGGGGAGCTGTTTTTT. J is TRBJ2-2 and V is TRBV6-4; D unresolved. V shed 0 bases and J shed 4 bases, with 9 bases lying between them. Germline CDR1 MRHNA, CDR2 SNTAGT. The CDR3 extends over 15 amino acids.